This T cell receptor (beta chain) is from a study of blood T cell repertoires in COVID-19. Study context: Acute and convalescent COVID-19 specimens originated in the United States, Italy and Spain. In each case, the material was cDNA or gDNA derived from T cells, B-cell-depleted T cells, or PBMCs.

Original methodology: It was from reference gene primer amplification that nucleated cell counts were estimated. Sequencing used immunoSEQ multiplex PCR; TCRdb keeps in-frame clones, though not all of them. D and trimming were read from the DNA, whereas the V and J calls and clone size are those reported in that table. The sample shows over 90,000 clones, roughly 76% of them seen only once. The CDR3 runs to 13 residues. The germline gives CDR1 MNHEY, CDR2 SVGAGI. J lost 6 bases, V lost 6 bases, and 6 bases had no gene match. The TCR was taken from an elderly man with COVID-19, enrolled during active disease. The rearrangement joins TRBV6-5 to TRBJ1-2, with 8 bases fitting TRBD1. The specimen sequenced was peripheral blood. The CDR3 here is CASSMDRDDGYTF. The CDR3, as DNA: TGTGCCAGCAGCATGGACAGGGATGATGGCTACACCTTC.